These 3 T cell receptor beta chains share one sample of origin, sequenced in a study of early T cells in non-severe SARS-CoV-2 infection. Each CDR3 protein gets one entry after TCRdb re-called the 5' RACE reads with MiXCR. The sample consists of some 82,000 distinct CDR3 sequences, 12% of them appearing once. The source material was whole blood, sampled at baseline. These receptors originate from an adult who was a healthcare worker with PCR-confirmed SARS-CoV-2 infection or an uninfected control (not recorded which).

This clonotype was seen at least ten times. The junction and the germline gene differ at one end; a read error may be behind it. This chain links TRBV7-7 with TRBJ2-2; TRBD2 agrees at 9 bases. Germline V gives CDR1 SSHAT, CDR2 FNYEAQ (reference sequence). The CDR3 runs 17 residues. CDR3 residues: CASSPTSGFPNTGELFF. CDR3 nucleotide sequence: TGTGCTAGCAGCCCGACTAGCGGCTTTCCGAACACCGGGGAGCTGTTTTTT.

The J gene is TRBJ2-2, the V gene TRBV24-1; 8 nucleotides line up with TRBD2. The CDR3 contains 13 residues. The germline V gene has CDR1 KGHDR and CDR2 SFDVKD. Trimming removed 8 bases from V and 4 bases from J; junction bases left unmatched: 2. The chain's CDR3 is CATTSGFTGELFF. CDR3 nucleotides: TGTGCCACCACTAGCGGGTTCACCGGGGAGCTGTTTTTT.

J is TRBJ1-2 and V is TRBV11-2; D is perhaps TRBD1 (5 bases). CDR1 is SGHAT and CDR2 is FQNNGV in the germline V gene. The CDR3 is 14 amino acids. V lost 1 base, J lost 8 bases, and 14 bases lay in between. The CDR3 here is CASSLAGTGWGYTF. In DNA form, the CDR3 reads TGTGCCAGCAGCTTAGCCGGGACCGGGTGGGGCTACACCTTC.